This TCR beta chain was identified during a study of cytomegalovirus exposure and HLA in healthy donors. The study's findings and limits: Cytomegalovirus-associated TCR beta chains were listed, numbering some 170. A later analysis reportedly found fewer N-insertions in an Asian-associated ancestry cluster than the roughly 670-donor mean. In all likelihood, a cluster of highly shared sequence variants was a sequencing artifact.

60 Vbeta and 13 Jbeta primers were used in PCR. TCRdb's copy holds only in-frame clones and misses some; the assay was immunoSEQ multiplex PCR. Of 150,000 to 200,000 clones listed, around 88% are singletons. This CDR3 has 15 amino acids. The germline V gene has CDR1 SGHAT and CDR2 FQNNGV. The V segment lost 0 bases and the J segment 7 bases; nucleotides outside the gene matches: 8. To note about this clone: Its antigen is not identified.

This chain links TRBV11-2 with TRBJ2-5, with TRBD2 identical over 7 bases. The clonotype comes from a woman aged 25-40 years in good health and CMV-seronegative. The sequenced material came from PBMCs. This CDR3 is CASSLEGGVPGTQYF. In nucleotides, the CDR3 is TGTGCCAGCAGCTTAGAGGGGGGGGTCCCCGGGACCCAGTACTTC. The whole variable domain, remainder taken from reference TRBV11-2 and TRBJ2-5, is EAGVAQSPRYKIIEKRQSVAFWCNPISGHATLYWYQQILGQGPKLLIQFQNNGVVDDSQLPKDRFSAERLKGVDSTLKIQPAKLEDSAVYLCASSLEGGVPGTQYFGPGTRLLVL.